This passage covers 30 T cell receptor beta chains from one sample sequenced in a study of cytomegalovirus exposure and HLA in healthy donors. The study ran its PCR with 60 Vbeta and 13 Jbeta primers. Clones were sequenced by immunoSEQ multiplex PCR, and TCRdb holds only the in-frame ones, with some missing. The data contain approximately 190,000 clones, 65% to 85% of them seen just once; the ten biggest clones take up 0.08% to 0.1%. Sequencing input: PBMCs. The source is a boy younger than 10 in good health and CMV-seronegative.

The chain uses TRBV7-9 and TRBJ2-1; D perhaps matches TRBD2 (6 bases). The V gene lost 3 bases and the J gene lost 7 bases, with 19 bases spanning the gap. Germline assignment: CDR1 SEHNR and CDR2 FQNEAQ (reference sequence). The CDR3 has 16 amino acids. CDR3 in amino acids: CASSLPTGGKRNEQFF. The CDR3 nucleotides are TGTGCCAGCAGCTTGCCCACAGGAGGGAAGAGGAATGAGCAGTTCTTC.

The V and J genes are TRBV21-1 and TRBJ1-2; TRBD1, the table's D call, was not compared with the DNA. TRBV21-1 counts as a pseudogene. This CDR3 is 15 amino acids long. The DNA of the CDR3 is TGTGCCAGCAGACCGCTAGGACAGGGAGCCTATGGCTACACCTTC. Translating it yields CASRPLGQGAYGYTF.

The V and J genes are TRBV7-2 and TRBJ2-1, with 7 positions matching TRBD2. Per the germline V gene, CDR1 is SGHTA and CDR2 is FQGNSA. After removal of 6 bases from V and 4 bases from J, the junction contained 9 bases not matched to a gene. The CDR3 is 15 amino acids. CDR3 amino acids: CASRTTSAQYNEQFF. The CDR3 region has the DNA TGTGCCAGCAGGACAACTAGCGCCCAATACAATGAGCAGTTCTTC.

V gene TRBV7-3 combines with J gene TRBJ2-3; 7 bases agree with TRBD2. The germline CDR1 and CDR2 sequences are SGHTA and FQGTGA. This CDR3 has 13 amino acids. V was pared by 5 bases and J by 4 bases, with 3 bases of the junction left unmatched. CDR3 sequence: CASSRLAADTQYF. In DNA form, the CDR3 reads TGTGCCAGCAGCCGGCTAGCGGCAGATACGCAGTATTTT.

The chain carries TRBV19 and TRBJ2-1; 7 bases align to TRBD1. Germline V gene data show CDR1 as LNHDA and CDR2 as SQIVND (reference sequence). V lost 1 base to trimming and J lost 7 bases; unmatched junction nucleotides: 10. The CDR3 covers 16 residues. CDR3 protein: CASSIGMTGFQNEQFF. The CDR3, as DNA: TGTGCCAGTAGTATAGGGATGACAGGGTTCCAAAATGAGCAGTTCTTC.

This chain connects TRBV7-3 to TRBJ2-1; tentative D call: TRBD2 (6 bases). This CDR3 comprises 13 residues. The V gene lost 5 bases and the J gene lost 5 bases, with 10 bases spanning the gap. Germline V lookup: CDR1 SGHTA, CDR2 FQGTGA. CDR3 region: CASSRGGNNEQFF. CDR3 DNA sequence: TGTGCCAGCAGCCGCGGAGGGAACAATGAGCAGTTCTTC.

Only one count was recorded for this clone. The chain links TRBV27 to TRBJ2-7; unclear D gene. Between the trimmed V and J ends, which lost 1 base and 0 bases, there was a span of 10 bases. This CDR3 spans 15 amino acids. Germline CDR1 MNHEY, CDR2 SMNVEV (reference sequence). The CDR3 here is CASSLFSQGSYEQYF. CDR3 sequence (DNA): TGTGCCAGCAGTTTATTTAGCCAAGGCTCCTACGAGCAGTACTTC.

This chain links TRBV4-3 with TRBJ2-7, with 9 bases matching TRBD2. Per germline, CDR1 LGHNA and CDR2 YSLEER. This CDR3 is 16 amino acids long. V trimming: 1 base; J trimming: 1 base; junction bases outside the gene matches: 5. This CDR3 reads CASSQGVSGGSYEQYF. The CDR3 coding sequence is TGCGCCAGCAGCCAAGGTGTCAGCGGGGGGTCCTACGAGCAGTACTTC.

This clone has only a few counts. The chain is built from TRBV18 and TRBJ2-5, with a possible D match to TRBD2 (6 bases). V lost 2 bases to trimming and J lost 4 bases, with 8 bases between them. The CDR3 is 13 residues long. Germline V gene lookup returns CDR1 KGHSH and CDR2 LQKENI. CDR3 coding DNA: TGTGCCAGCTCACCAGGGGGGTCAGAGACCCAGTACTTC. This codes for CASSPGGSETQYF. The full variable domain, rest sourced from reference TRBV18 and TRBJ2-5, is NAGVMQNPRHLVRRRGQEARLRCSPMKGHSHVYWYRQLPEEGLKFMVYLQKENIIDESGMPKERFSAEFPKEGPSILRIQQVVRGDSAAYFCASSPGGSETQYFGPGTRLLVL.

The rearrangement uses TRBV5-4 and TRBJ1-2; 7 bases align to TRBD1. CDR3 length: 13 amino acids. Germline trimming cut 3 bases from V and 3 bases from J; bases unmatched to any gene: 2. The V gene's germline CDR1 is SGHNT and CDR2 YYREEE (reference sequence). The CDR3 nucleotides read TGTGCCAGCAGCTCCAGGGGGGACTATGGCTACACCTTC. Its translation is CASSSRGDYGYTF.

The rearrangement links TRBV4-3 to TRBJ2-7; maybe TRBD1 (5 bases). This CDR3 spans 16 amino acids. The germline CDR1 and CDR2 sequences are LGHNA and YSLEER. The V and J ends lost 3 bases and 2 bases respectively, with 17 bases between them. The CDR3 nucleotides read TGCGCCAGCAGCCAGGACAACGGACGAGCCGCCTACGAGCAGTACTTC. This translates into CASSQDNGRAAYEQYF.

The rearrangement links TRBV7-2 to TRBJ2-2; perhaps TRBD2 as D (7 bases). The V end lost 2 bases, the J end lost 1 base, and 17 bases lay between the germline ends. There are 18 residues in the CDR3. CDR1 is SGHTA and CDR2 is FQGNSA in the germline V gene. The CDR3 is CASSLRGRRGGNTGELFF. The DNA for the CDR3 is TGTGCCAGCAGCTTACGCGGTAGAAGGGGGGGGAACACCGGGGAGCTGTTTTTT.

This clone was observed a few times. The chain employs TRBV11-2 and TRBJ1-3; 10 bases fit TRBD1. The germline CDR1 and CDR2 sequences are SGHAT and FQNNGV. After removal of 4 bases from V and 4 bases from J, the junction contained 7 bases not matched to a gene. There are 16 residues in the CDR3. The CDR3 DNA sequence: TGTGCCAGCAGCTCCTGGGGACAGGGGAAAGGAAACACCATATATTTT. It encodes CASSSWGQGKGNTIYF.

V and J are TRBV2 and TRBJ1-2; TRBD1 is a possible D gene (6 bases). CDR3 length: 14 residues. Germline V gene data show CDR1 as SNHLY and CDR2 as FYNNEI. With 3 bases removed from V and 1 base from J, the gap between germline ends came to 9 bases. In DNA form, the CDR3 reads TGTGCCAGCAGTGATGGGGGACATAACTATGGCTACACCTTC. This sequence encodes CASSDGGHNYGYTF. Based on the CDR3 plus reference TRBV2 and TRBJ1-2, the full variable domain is EPEVTQTPSHQVTQMGQEVILRCVPISNHLYFYWYRQILGQKVEFLVSFYNNEISEKSEIFDDQFSVERPDGSNFTLKIRSTKLEDSAMYFCASSDGGHNYGYTFGSGTRLTVV.

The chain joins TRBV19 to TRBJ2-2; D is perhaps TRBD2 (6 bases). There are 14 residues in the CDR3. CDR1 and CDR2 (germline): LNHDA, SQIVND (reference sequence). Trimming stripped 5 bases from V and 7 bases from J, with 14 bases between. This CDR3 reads CASSGGIVNGELFF. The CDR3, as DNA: TGTGCCAGTAGTGGGGGGATAGTGAACGGGGAGCTGTTTTTT.

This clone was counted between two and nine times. CDR3 amino acids: CASSLRAGGPRDTQYF. The CDR3, as DNA: TGTGCCAGCAGCTTGAGAGCGGGGGGGCCGAGGGATACGCAGTATTTT. The chain uses TRBV5-4 and TRBJ2-3, with 10 bases matching TRBD2. Germline V lookup: CDR1 SGHNT, CDR2 YYREEE (reference sequence). CDR3 length: 16 residues. Trimming cost V 1 base and J 6 bases; bases outside gene matches: 8.

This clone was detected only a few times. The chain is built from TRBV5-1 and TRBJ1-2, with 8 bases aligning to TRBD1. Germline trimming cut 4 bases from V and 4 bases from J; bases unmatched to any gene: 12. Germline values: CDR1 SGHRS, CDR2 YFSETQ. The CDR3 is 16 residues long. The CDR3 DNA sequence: TGCGCCAGCAGCACTCTTGCAGGGGGCAACCTCTATGGCTACACCTTC. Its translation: CASSTLAGGNLYGYTF. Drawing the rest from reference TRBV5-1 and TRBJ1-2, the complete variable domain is KAGVTQTPRYLIKTRGQQVTLSCSPISGHRSVSWYQQTPGQGLQFLFEYFSETQRNKGNFPGRFSGRQFSNSRSEMNVSTLELGDSALYLCASSTLAGGNLYGYTFGSGTRLTVV.

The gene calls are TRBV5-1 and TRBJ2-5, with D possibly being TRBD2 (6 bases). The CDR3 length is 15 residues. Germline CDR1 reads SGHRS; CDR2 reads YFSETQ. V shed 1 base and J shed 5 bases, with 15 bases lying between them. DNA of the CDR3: TGCGCCAGCAGCTTGACGCGGACTACATCTGAGACCCAGTACTTC. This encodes CASSLTRTTSETQYF. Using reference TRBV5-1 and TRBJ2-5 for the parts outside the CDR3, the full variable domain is KAGVTQTPRYLIKTRGQQVTLSCSPISGHRSVSWYQQTPGQGLQFLFEYFSETQRNKGNFPGRFSGRQFSNSRSEMNVSTLELGDSALYLCASSLTRTTSETQYFGPGTRLLVL.

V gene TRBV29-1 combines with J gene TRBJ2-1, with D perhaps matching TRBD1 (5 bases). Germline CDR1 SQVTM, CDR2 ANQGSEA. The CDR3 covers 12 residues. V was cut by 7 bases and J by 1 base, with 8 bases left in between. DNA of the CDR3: TGCAGCGCTACAGGTTCCTACAATGAGCAGTTCTTC. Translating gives CSATGSYNEQFF.

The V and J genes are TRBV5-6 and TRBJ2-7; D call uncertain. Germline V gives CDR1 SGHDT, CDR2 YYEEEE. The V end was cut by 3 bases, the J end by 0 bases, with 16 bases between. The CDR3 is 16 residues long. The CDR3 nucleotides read TGTGCCAGCAGCTCAAAGGCTATGTCTAGCTCCTACGAGCAGTACTTC. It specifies CASSSKAMSSSYEQYF.

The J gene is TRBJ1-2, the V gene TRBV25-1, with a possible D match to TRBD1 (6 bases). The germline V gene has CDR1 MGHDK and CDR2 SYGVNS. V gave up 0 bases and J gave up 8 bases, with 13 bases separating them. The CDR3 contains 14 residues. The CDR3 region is CASSEYLAGEGYTF. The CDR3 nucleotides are TGTGCCAGCAGTGAATATCTCGCAGGGGAGGGCTACACCTTC.

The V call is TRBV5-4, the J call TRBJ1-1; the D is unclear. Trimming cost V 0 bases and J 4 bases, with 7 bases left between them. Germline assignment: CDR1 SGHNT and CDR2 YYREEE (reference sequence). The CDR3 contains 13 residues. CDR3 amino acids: CASSLEASTEAFF. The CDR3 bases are TGTGCCAGCAGCTTGGAGGCTAGCACTGAAGCTTTCTTT. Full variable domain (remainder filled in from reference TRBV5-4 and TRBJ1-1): ETGVTQSPTHLIKTRGQQVTLRCSSQSGHNTVSWYQQALGQGPQFIFQYYREEENGRGNFPPRFSGLQFPNYSSELNVNALELDDSALYLCASSLEASTEAFFGQGTRLTVV.

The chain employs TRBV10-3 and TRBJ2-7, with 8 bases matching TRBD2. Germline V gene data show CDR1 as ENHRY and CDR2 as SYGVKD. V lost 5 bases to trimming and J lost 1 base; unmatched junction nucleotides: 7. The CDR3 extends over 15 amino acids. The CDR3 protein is CAISPYASGSYEQYF. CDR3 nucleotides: TGTGCCATCAGTCCCTACGCTAGCGGGTCCTACGAGCAGTACTTC.

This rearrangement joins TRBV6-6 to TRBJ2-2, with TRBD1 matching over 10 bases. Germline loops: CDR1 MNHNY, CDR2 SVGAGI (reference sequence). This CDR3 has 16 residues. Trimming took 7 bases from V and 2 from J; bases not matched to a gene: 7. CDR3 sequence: CASTLRQGANTGELFF. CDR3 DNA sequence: TGTGCCAGCACCCTTCGACAGGGGGCTAACACCGGGGAGCTGTTTTTT.

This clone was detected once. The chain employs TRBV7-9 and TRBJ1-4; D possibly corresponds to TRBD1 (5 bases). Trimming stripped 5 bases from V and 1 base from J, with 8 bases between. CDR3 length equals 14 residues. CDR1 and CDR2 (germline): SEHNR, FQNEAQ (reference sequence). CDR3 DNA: TGTGCCAGCAGCCCAGGGAAAACTAATGAAAAACTGTTTTTT. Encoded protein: CASSPGKTNEKLFF.

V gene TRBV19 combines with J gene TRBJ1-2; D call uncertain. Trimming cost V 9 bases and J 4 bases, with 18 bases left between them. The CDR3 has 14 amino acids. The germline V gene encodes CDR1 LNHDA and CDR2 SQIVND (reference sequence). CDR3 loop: CASHPRPGPYGYTF. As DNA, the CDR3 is TGTGCCAGCCATCCCCGTCCAGGCCCCTATGGCTACACCTTC.

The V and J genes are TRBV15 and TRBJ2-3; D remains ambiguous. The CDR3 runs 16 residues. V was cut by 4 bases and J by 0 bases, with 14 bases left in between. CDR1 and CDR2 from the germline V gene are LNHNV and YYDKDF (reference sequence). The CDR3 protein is CATSTEDIPSTDTQYF. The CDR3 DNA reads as TGTGCCACCAGCACCGAGGATATCCCTAGCACAGATACGCAGTATTTT. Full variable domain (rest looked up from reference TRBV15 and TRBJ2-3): DAMVIQNPRYQVTQFGKPVTLSCSQTLNHNVMYWYQQKSSQAPKLLFHYYDKDFNNEADTPDNFQSRRPNTSFCFLDIRSPGLGDTAMYLCATSTEDIPSTDTQYFGPGTRLTVL.

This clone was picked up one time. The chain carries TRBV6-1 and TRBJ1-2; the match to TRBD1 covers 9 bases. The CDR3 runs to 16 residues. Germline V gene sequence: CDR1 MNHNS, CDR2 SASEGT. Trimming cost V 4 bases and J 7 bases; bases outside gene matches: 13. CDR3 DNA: TGTGCCAGCAGTGGGACAGGGGACGGGTTCTATGGTGGCTACACCTTC. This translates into CASSGTGDGFYGGYTF.

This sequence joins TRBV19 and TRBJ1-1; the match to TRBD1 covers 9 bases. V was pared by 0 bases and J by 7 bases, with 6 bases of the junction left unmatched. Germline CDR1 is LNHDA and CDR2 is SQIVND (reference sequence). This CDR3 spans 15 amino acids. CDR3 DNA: TGTGCCAGTAGTATAGACTACAGGGGGCCTTATGAAGCTTTCTTT. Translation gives CASSIDYRGPYEAFF.

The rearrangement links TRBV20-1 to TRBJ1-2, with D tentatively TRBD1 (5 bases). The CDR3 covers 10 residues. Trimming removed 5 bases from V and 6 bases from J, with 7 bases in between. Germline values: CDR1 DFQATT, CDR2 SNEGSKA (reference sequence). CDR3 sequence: CSAGGDGYTF. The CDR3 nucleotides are TGCAGTGCTGGGGGGGATGGCTACACCTTC.